This record concerns one T cell receptor beta chain sequence. Only one count was recorded for this clonotype. What this receptor recognizes is not known. Base qualities are not provided; no much larger clone lies one nucleotide away. One read alone is weak evidence. This sample stems from a study of blood T cells in healthy people across ages (dated by TCRdb to about 2015). Background on the whole study: In model experiments, template switching captured about one uniquely barcoded TCR beta cDNA molecule for every two T cells. To avoid experimental bias, donors of different ages were randomly spread across the sequencing lanes. Using deep sequencing normalized with unique cDNA molecular identifiers, the study measured how TCR beta repertoire diversity changes with age. The donors were split into four age groups: young (average around 15 years), middle-aged (about 40), aged (62) and long-lived (roughly 86). For two donors (one aged 18 to 30 and one aged 80 or older), the study analyzed two additional independent replicas of 1 million unique cDNA reads from the same blood draw.

V gives up 3 bases and J gives up 14 bases, and the segment between their germline ends measures 19 bases. The CDR3 has 13 amino acids, counting the end cysteine and phenylalanine. Kept here is only the CDR3 DNA, which spans 39 bases and is read in frame from base 1. CDR1 is given as SGHRS and CDR2 as YFSETQ, both from the germline V gene. Libraries were made using 5' RACE. Sequencing took place on an Illumina HiSeq 2500. A second 7 to 11 cycle PCR used a sample-barcoded 5' primer and a J-beta primer mix. Each TCR beta cDNA molecule received a unique molecular identifier from a template-switch 5' adaptor carrying 12 random nucleotides. Each sample yielded at least 3 million CDR3-containing paired-end reads. First-strand cDNA synthesis was performed from all RNA using the Mint cDNA synthesis kit, with priming by a TRBC-specific oligonucleotide. After uracil-DNA glycosylase treatment, a first 18-cycle PCR used universal primers M1SS and BC2_uni_R on all cDNA. From the authors' description of their analysis: For normalization, 1 million high-quality reads were randomly selected from each sample, with every read carrying a distinct molecular identifier. Instead of being binned into consensus sequences, reads that shared molecular identifiers were thrown out. MiTCR, run with a Q25 quality threshold and the strictest error-elimination algorithm, handled CDR3 identification, clonotype clustering and error correction. A nonparametric unseen species model with Euler transformation was used to estimate lower-bound total TCR beta diversity. The raw public reads went through TCRdb reprocessing: fastp at Q25, MiXCR clone calling, in-frame beta chains kept. Identical CDR3 protein sequences are pooled into one entry, listed with their most common genes and DNA. The V and J calls here are based on TCRdb, not the publication. The sample profile shows more than 700,000 distinct CDR3 sequences; about 55% of them were found once. Roughly 40% of the sample rests with the top ten.

Here is what the overall study found, with its caveats: Observed TCR beta diversity per million T cells fell roughly linearly with age, and a significant reduction was already apparent by age about 36. Estimates of total diversity based on one million sequenced T cells were considered lower bounds and underestimates. Because profiling used bulk unsorted PBMCs, naive and antigen-experienced compartments could not be compared conclusively. The percentage of naive T cells measured by flow cytometry correlated strongly with observed TCR beta diversity. Because the CMV infection status of the donors was unknown, age-related changes in expanded clonotypes may potentially have been confounded. Compared with the aged group, more naive CD4+ T cells, fewer expanded clones and increased TCR diversity were shown by the long-lived group, suggesting age selection.

Donors were approximately 42 systemically healthy Caucasian individuals from Russia aged 6 to 90 years. Ten milliliters of peripheral blood were drawn from each donor into EDTA-treated Vacutainer tubes. Ficoll-Paque density-gradient centrifugation was used to isolate PBMCs, with at least 6.5 million per sample. Trizol reagent was used to extract total RNA from the PBMCs, yielding at least 5 micrograms per sample. The percentages of naive CD45RAhigh/CD27high T cells were determined by flow cytometry on a PBMC aliquot from every donor. Rearrangement joined TRBV5-1 to TRBJ2-3, with TRBD2 perhaps the D gene, on 6 matching bases. The origin of this receptor is a man aged 80 or over in good health. Sequencing input: blood. The CDR3 protein sequence reads: CASSSLWGEAPYF. The nucleotides are TGCGCCAGCAGCTCCCTTTGGGGGGAAGCCCCGTATTTT.